The source of this T cell receptor (beta chain) is a study of vaccination effects on CD4 cells after COVID-19. Study conclusions and caveats: Few convalescent patients, and no early post-infection timepoints, were available to the study. New vaccine-induced clones made up most post-vaccine spike-reactive clones in convalescents.

Peptide-pool stimulation followed by sequencing identified expanded antigen-specific CD4+ clonotypes in the ViraFEST assay. Investigators separated out CD4+ T cells once 10 days of culture had passed. The person had a PCR-confirmed SARS-CoV-2 infection during March to December 2020. Cultures had half their medium replaced with IL-2 medium on days 3 and 7. The method was immunoSEQ multiplex PCR; TCRdb's version includes in-frame clones alone and lacks a portion of them. The sample has about 37,000 clones; roughly 73% are singletons. This clone is medium-sized. Its antigen is not known. The germline V gene encodes CDR1 SNHLY and CDR2 FYNNEI. The germline V and J ends were trimmed by 6 bases and 5 bases, with 8 bases remaining between them. The CDR3 is 11 residues long.

The TCR was taken from a human donor who had a prior SARS-CoV-2 infection. The sample consisted of CD4+ T cells from PBMCs cultured with a peptide pool, taken before COVID-19 vaccination. The V gene is TRBV2, the J gene TRBJ2-7; D call uncertain. The CDR3 loop reads CASSPYHEQYF. The DNA of the CDR3 is TGTGCCAGCAGCCCCTACCACGAGCAGTACTTC. The full variable domain, completed using reference TRBV2 and TRBJ2-7, is EPEVTQTPSHQVTQMGQEVILRCVPISNHLYFYWYRQILGQKVEFLVSFYNNEISEKSEIFDDQFSVERPDGSNFTLKIRSTKLEDSAMYFCASSPYHEQYFGPGTRLTVT.